This section outlines one T cell receptor (beta chain) sequence together with its context. Original data processing: Reference gene primer amplification in the assay estimated nucleated cell counts. The protocol was immunoSEQ multiplex PCR, while the TCRdb copy is restricted to in-frame clones and leaves out a portion. The V and J calls and clone size come from that table; D and trimming were worked out from the DNA. This table holds about 250,000 clones, around 83% found once. The sample originates from a study of blood T cell repertoires in COVID-19. Study as a whole: COVID-19 samples, acute and convalescent, were from the United States, Italy and Spain. Sources were T cells, B-cell-depleted T cells, or PBMCs; the material itself was cDNA or gDNA.

V lost 1 base and J 0 bases, leaving 11 bases between the germline ends. The CDR3 length is 16 residues. Germline V CDR1 and CDR2: SGHRS, YFSETQ. This sequence was found in a man aged 40-49 years with active or convalescent COVID-19. The sample comprised peripheral blood. This chain uses TRBV5-1 with TRBJ2-1, with D uncertain. The CDR3 loop reads CASSLTPRSSYNEQFF. The CDR3 DNA is TGCGCCAGCAGCTTGACCCCTAGAAGCTCCTACAATGAGCAGTTCTTC.